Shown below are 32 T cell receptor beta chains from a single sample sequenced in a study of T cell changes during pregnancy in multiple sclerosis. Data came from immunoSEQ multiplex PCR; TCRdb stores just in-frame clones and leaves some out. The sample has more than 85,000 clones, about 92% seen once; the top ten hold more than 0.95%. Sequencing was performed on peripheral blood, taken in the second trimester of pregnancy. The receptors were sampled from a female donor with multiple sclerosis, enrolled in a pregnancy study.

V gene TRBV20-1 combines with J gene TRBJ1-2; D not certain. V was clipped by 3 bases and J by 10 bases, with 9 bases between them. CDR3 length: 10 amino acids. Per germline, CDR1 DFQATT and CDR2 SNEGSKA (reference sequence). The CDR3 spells CSARSGFYTF. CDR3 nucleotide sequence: TGCAGTGCTAGGTCAGGTTTCTACACCTTC.

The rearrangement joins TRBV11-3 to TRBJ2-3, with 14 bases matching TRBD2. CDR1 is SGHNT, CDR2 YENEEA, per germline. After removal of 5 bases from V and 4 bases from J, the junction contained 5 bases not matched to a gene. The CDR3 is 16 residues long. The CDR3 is CASSPGLAGGPDTQYF. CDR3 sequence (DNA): TGTGCCAGCAGCCCCGGACTAGCGGGGGGCCCAGATACGCAGTATTTT. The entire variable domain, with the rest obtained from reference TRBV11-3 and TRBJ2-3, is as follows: EAGVVQSPRYKIIEKKQPVAFWCNPISGHNTLYWYLQNLGQGPELLIRYENEEAVDDSQLPKDRFSAERLKGVDSTLKIQPAELGDSAVYLCASSPGLAGGPDTQYFGPGTRLTVL.

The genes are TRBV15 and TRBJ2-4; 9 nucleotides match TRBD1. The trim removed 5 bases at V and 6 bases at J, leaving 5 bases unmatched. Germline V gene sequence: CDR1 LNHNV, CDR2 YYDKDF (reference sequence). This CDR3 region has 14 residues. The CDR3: CATSEQGAGNIQYF. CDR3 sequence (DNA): TGTGCCACCAGCGAACAGGGGGCGGGAAACATTCAGTACTTC. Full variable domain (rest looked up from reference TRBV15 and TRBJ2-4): DAMVIQNPRYQVTQFGKPVTLSCSQTLNHNVMYWYQQKSSQAPKLLFHYYDKDFNNEADTPDNFQSRRPNTSFCFLDIRSPGLGDTAMYLCATSEQGAGNIQYFGAGTRLSVL.

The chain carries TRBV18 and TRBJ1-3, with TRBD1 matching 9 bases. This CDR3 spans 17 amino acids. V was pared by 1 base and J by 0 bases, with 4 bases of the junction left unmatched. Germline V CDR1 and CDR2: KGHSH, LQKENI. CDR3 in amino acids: CASSPLGQGASGNTIYF. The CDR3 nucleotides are TGTGCCAGCTCACCACTGGGACAGGGAGCCTCTGGAAACACCATATATTTT.

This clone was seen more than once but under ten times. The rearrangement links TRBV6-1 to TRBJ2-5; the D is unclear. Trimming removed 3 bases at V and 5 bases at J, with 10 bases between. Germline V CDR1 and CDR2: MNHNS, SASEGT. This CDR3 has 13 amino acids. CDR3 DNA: TGTGCCAGCAGTGACCGGTCCCGGGAGACCCAGTACTTC. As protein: CASSDRSRETQYF.

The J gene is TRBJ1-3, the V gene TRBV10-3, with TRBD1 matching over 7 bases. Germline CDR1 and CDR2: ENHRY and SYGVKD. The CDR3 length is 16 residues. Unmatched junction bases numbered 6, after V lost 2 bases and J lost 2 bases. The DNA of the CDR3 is TGTGCCATCAGTGAGGGACAGGTCGACGCTGGAAACACCATATATTTT. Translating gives CAISEGQVDAGNTIYF.

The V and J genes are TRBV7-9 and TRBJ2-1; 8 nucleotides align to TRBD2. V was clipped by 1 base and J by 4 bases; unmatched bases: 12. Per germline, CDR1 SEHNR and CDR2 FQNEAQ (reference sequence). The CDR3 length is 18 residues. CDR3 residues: CASSLEGKSGSSYNEQFF. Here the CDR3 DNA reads TGTGCCAGCAGCTTAGAGGGGAAAAGCGGGAGCTCTTACAATGAGCAGTTCTTC.

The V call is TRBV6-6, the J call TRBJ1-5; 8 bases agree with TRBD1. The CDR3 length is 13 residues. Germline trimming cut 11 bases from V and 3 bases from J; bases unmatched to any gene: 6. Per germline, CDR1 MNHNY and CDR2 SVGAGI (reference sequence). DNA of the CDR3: TGTGCCTCCGGGACAGGTAACAATCAGCCCCAGCATTTT. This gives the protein CASGTGNNQPQHF.

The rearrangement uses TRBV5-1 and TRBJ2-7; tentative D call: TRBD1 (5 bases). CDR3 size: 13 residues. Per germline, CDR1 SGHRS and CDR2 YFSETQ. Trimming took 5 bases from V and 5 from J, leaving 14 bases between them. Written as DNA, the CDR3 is TGCGCCAGCAGTCTCCAGGGTCCCGACGAGCAGTACTTC. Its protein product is CASSLQGPDEQYF.

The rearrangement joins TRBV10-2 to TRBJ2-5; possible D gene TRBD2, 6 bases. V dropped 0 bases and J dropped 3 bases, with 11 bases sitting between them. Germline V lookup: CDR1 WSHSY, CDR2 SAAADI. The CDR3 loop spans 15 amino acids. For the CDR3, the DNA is TGCGCCAGCAGTGAGTCGTCGGGAGCAAAAGAGACCCAGTACTTC. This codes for CASSESSGAKETQYF.

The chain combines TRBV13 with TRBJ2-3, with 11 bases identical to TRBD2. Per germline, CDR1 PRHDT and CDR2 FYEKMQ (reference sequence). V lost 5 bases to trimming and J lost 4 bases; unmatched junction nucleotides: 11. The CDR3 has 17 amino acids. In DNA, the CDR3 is TGTGCCAGCAGCCCACTAGCGGGGGCCCCGGGCCCAGATACGCAGTATTTT. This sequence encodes CASSPLAGAPGPDTQYF.

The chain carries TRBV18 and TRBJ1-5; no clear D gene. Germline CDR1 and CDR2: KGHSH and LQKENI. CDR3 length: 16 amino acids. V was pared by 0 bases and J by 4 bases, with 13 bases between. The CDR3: CASSPPNGEANQPQHF. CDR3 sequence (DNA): TGTGCCAGCTCACCACCGAACGGGGAGGCAAATCAGCCCCAGCATTTT.

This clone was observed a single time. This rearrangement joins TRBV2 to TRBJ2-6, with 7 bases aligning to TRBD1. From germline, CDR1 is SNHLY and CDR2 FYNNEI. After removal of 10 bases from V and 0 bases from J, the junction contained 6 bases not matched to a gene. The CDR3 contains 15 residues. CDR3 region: CATRDSPSGANVLTF. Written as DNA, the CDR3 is TGTGCCACCCGGGACAGCCCCTCTGGGGCCAACGTCCTGACTTTC.

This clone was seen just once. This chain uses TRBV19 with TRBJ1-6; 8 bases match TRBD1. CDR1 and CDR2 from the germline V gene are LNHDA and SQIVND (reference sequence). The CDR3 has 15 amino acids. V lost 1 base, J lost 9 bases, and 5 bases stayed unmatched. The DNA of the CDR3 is TGTGCCAGTAGTATAGTCCGGGACAGGAGTTCACCCCTCCACTTT. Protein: CASSIVRDRSSPLHF.

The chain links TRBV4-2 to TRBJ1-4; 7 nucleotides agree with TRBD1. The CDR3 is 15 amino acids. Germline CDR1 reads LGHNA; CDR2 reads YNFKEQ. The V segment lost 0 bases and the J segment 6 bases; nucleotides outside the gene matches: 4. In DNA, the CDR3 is TGTGCCAGCAGCCAAGAGTGGCAGGGGGATGAAAAACTGTTTTTT. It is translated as CASSQEWQGDEKLFF.

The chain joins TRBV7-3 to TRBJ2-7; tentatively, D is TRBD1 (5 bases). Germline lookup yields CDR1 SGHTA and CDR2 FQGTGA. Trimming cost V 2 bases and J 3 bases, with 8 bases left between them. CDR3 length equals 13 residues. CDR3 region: CASSLDRNYEQYF. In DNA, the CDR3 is TGTGCCAGCAGCTTAGACAGAAACTACGAGCAGTACTTC.

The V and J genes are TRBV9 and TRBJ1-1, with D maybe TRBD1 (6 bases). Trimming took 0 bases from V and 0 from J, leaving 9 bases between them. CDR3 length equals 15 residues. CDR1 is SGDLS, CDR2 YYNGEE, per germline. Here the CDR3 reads CASSVGGGLNTEAFF. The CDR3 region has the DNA TGTGCCAGCAGCGTAGGGGGGGGCCTGAACACTGAAGCTTTCTTT.

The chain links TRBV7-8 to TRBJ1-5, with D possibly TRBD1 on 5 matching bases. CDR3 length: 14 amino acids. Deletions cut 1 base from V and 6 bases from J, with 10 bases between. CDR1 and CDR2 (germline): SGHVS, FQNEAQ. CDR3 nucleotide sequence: TGTGCCAGCAGCTTAGGGGGGGGTTCTCAGCCCCAGCATTTT. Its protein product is CASSLGGGSQPQHF.

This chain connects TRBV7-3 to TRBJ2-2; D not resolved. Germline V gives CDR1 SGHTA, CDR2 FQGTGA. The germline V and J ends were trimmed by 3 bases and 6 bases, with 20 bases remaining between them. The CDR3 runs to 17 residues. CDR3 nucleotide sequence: TGTGCCAGCAGCTTGGGTCGCGGCCCCCCGTTAGCCGGGGAGCTGTTTTTT. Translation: CASSLGRGPPLAGELFF.

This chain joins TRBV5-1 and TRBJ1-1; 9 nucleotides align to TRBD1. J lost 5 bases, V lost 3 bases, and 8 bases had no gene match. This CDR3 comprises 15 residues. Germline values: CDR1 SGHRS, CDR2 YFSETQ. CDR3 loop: CASSSIQGARTEAFF. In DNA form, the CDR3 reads TGCGCCAGCAGCTCGATACAGGGGGCGCGGACTGAAGCTTTCTTT.

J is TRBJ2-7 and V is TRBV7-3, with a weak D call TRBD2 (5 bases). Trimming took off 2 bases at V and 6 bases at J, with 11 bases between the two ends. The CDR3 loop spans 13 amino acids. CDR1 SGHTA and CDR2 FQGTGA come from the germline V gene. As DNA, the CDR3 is TGTGCCAGCAGCTTATCCGGGAACAGCGAGCAGTACTTC. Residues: CASSLSGNSEQYF.

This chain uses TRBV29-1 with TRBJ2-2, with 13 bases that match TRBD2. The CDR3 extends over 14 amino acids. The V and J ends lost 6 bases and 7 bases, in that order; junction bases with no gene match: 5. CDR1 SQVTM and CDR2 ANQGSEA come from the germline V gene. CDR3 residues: CSVGTSGVIGELFF. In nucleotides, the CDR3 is TGCAGCGTAGGGACTAGCGGGGTAATCGGGGAGCTGTTTTTT.

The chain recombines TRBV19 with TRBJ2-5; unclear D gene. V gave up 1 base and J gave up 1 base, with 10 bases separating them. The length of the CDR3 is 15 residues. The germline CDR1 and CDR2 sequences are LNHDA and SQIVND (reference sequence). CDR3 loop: CASSIGPDTQETQYF. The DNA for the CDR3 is TGTGCCAGTAGTATAGGTCCAGACACCCAAGAGACCCAGTACTTC.

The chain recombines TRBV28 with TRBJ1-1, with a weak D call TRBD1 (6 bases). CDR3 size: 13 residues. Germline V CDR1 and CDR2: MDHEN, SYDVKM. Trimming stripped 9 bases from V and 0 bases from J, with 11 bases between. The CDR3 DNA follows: TGTGCCAGTCAAGGACAGATGAACACTGAAGCTTTCTTT. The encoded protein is CASQGQMNTEAFF.

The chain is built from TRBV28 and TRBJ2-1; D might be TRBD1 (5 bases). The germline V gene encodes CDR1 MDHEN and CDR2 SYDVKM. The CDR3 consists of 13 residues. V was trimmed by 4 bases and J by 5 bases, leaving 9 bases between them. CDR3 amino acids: CASSSSTDNEQFF. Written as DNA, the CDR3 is TGTGCCAGCAGTTCGTCGACAGACAATGAGCAGTTCTTC.

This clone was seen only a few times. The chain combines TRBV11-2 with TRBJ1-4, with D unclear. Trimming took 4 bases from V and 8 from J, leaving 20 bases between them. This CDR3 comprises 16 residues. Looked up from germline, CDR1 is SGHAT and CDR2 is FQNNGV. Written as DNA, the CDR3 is TGTGCCAGCAGCTCCATTAAGGGAGGGTCGGGCGAAAAACTGTTTTTT. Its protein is CASSSIKGGSGEKLFF.

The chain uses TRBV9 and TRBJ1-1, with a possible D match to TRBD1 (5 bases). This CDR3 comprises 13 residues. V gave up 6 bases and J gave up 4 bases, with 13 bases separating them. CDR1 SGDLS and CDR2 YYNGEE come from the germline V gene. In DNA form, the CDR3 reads TGTGCCAGCAACGGGGGTGGGGTCACTGAAGCTTTCTTT. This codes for CASNGGGVTEAFF.

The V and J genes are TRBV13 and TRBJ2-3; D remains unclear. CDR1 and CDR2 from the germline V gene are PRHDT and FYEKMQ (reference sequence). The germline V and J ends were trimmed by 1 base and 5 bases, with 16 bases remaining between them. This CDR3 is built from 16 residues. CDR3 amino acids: CASSLVRIPPKDTQYF. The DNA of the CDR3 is TGTGCCAGCAGCTTAGTCAGGATCCCTCCGAAAGATACGCAGTATTTT.

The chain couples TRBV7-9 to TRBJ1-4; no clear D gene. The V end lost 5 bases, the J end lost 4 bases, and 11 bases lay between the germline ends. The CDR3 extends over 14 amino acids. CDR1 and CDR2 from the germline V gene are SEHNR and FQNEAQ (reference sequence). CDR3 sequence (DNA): TGTGCCAGCAGCGGGCCAGCTTATAATGAAAAACTGTTTTTT. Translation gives CASSGPAYNEKLFF.

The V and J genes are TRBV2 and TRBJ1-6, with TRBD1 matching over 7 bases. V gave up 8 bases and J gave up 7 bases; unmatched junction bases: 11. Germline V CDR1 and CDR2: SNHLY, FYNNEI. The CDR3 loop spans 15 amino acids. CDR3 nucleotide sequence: TGTGCCAGCGGTAACAGACAGGGAGGCAATTCACCCCTCCACTTT. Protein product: CASGNRQGGNSPLHF.

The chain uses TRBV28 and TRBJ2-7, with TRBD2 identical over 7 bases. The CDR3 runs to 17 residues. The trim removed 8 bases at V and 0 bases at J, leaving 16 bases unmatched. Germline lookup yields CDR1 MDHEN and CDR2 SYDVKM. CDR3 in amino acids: CASSGPRAGLSSYEQYF. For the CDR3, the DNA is TGTGCCAGCTCAGGCCCTAGAGCGGGGCTTAGCTCCTACGAGCAGTACTTC. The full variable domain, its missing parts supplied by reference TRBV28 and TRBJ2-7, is DVKVTQSSRYLVKRTGEKVFLECVQDMDHENMFWYRQDPGLGLRLIYFSYDVKMKEKGDIPEGYSVSREKKERFSLILESASTNQTSMYLCASSGPRAGLSSYEQYFGPGTRLTVT.

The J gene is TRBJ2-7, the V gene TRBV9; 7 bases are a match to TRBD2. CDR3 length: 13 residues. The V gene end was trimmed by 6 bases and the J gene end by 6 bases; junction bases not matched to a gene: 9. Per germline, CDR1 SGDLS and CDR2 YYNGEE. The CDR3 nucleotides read TGTGCCAGCAACGCGGGAGATCGGGGCGAGCAGTACTTC. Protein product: CASNAGDRGEQYF.